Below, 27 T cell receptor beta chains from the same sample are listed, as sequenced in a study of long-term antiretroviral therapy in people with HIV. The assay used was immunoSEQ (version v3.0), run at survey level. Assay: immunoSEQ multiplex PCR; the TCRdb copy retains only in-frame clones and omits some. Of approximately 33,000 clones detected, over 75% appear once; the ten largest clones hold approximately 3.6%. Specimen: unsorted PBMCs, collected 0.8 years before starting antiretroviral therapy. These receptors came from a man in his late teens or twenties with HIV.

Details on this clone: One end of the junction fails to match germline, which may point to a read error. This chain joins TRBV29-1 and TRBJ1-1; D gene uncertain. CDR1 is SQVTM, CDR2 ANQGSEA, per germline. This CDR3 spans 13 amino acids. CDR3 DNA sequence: TGCAGCGTTGAAAAGGCACTGAACGCTGAAGCTTTCTTT. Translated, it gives CSVEKALNAEAFF.

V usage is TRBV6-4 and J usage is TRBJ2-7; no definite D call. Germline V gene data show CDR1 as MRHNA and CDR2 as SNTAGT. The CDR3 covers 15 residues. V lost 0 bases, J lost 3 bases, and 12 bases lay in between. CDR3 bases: TGTGCCAGCAGTGACTCAGTAAGACTTAGCTACGAGCAGTACTTC. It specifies CASSDSVRLSYEQYF.

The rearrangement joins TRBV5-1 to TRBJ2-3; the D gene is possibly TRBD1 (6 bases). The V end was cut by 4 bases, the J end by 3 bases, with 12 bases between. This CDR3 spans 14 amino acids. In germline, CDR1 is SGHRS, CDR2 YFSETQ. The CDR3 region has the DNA TGCGCCAGCAGCCCCGGGACACGTACAGATACGCAGTATTTT. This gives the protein CASSPGTRTDTQYF.

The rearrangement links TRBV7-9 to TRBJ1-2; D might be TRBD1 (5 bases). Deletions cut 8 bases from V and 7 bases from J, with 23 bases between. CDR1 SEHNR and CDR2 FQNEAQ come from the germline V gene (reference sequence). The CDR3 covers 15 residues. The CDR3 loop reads CASDSFRIDQGGYTF. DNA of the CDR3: TGTGCCAGCGATAGTTTCCGGATCGATCAGGGTGGCTACACCTTC.

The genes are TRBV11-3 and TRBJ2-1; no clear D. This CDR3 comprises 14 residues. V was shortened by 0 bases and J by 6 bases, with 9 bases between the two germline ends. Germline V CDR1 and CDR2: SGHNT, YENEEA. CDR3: CASSLDSKGNEQFF. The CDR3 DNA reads TGTGCCAGCAGCTTAGACAGCAAAGGCAATGAGCAGTTCTTC. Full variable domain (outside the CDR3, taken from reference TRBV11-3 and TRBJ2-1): EAGVVQSPRYKIIEKKQPVAFWCNPISGHNTLYWYLQNLGQGPELLIRYENEEAVDDSQLPKDRFSAERLKGVDSTLKIQPAELGDSAVYLCASSLDSKGNEQFFGPGTRLTVL.

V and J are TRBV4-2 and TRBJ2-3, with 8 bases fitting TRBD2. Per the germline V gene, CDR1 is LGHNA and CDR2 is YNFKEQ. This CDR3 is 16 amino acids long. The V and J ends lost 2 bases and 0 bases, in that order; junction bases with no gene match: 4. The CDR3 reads CASSQIAGISTDTQYF. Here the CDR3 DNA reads TGTGCCAGCAGCCAAATAGCGGGGATTAGCACAGATACGCAGTATTTT.

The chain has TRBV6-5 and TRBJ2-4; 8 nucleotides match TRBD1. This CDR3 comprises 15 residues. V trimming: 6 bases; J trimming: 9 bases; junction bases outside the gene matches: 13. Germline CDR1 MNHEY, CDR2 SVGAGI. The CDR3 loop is CASRLGPSTGGIQYF. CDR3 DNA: TGTGCCAGCAGGCTGGGCCCTTCTACAGGGGGCATTCAGTACTTC.

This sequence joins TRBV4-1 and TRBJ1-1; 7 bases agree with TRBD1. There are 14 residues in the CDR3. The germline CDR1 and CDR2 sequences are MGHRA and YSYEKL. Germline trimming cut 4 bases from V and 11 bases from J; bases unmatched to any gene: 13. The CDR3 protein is CASSLPDRRSPAFF. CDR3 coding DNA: TGCGCCAGCAGCCTACCGGACAGGAGATCCCCCGCTTTCTTT.

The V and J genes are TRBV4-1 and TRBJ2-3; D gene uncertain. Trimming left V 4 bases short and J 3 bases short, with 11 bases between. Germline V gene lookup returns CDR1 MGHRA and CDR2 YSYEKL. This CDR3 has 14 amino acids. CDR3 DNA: TGCGCCAGCAGCCGTCCCCGGGCTACAGATACGCAGTATTTT. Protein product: CASSRPRATDTQYF.

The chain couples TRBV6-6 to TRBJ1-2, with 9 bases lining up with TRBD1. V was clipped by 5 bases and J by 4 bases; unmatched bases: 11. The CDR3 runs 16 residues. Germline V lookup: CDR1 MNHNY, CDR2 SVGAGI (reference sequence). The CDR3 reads CASSPRQGVSVYGYTF. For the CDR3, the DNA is TGTGCCAGCAGTCCCCGACAGGGGGTATCTGTCTATGGCTACACCTTC.

Here the CDR3 DNA reads TGTGCCAGCAGCTTGGTTGGTGGGCGAGGCGGGGAGCTGTTTTTT. The encoded protein is CASSLVGGRGGELFF. V is TRBV5-4 and J is TRBJ2-2; D not certain. The length of the CDR3 is 15 residues. Germline CDR1 and CDR2: SGHNT and YYREEE (reference sequence). V dropped 0 bases and J dropped 7 bases, with 13 bases sitting between them.

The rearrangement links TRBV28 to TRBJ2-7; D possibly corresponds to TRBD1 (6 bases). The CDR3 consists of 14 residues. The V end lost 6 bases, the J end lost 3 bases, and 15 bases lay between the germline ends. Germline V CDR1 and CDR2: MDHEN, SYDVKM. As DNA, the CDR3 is TGTGCCAGCAGCCCAGGATTCAGGGGCTACGAGCAGTACTTC. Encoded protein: CASSPGFRGYEQYF.

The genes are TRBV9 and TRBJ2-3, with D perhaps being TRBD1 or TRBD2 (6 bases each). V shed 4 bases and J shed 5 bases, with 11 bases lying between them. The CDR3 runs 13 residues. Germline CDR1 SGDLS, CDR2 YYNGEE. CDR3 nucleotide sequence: TGTGCCAGCAGCACGGGGGCAGGAGATACGCAGTATTTT. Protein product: CASSTGAGDTQYF.

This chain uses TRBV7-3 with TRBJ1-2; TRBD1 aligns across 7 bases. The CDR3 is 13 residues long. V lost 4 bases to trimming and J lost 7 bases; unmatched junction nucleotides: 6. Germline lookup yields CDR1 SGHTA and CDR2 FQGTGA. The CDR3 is CASSSEGAGGYTF. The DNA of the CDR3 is TGTGCCAGCAGCTCCGAGGGGGCCGGTGGCTACACCTTC.

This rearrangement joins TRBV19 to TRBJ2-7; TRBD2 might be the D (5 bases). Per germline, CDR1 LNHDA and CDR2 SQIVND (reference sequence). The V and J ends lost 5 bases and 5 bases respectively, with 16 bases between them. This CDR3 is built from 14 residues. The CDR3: CASSADFTRNEQYF. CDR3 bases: TGTGCCAGTAGTGCAGACTTCACTAGGAACGAGCAGTACTTC.

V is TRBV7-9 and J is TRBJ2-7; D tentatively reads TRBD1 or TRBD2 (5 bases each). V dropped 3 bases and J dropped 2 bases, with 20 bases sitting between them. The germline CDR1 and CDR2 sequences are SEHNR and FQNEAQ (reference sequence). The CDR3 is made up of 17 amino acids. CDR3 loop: CASSFPPGLRATYEQYF. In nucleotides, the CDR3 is TGTGCCAGCAGCTTCCCCCCGGGGCTTCGGGCGACCTACGAGCAGTACTTC.

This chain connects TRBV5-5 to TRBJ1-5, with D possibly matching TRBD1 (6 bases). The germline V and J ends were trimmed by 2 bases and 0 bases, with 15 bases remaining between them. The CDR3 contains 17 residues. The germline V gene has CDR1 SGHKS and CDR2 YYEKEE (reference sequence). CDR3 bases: TGTGCCAGCAGCTTCACGTTTGGACAGTCTAGCAATCAGCCCCAGCATTTT. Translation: CASSFTFGQSSNQPQHF.

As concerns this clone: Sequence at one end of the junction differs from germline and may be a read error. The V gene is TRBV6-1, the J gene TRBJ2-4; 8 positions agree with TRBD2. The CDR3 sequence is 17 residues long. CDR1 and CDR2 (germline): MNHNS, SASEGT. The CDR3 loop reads CASSVSGGALAKNIQYF. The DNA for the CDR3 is TGTGCCAGCAGTGTCTCCGGGGGGGCACTAGCCAAGAACATTCAGTACTTC.

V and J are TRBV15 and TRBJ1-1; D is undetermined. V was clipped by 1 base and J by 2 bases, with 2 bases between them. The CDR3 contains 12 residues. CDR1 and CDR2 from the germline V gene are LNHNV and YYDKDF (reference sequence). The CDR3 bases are TGTGCCACCAGCAGAGCTAACACTGAAGCTTTCTTT. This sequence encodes CATSRANTEAFF.

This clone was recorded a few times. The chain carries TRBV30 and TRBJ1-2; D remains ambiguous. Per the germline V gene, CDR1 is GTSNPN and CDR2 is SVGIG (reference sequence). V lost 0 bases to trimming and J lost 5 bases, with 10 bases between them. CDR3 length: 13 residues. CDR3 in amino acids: CAWSVPEGYGYTF. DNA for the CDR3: TGTGCCTGGAGTGTACCGGAGGGATATGGCTACACCTTC.

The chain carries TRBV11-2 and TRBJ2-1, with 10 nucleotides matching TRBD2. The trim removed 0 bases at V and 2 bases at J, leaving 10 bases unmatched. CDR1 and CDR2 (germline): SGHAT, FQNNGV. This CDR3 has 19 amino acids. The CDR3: CASSLDGLAGGTPYNEQFF. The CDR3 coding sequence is TGTGCCAGCAGCTTAGATGGGTTAGCGGGAGGTACCCCCTACAATGAGCAGTTCTTC.

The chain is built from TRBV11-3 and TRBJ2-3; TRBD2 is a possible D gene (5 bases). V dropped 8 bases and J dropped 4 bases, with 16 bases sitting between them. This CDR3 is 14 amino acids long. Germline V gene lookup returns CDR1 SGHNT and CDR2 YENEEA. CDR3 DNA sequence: TGTGCCAGCTCCCACGAGGGCGCGCCAGATACGCAGTATTTT. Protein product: CASSHEGAPDTQYF. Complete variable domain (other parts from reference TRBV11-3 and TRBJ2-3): EAGVVQSPRYKIIEKKQPVAFWCNPISGHNTLYWYLQNLGQGPELLIRYENEEAVDDSQLPKDRFSAERLKGVDSTLKIQPAELGDSAVYLCASSHEGAPDTQYFGPGTRLTVL.

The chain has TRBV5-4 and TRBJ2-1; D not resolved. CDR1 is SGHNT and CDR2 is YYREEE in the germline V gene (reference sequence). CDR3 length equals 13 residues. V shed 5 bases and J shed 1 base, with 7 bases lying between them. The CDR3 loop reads CASRRDSYNEQFF. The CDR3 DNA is TGTGCCAGCAGGCGTGATTCCTACAATGAGCAGTTCTTC.

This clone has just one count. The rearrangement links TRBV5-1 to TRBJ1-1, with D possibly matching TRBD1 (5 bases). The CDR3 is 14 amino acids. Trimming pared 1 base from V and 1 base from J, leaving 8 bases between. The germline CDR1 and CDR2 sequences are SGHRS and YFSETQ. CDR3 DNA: TGCGCCAGCAGCTTGACCGGGGGGAACACTGAAGCTTTCTTT. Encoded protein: CASSLTGGNTEAFF.

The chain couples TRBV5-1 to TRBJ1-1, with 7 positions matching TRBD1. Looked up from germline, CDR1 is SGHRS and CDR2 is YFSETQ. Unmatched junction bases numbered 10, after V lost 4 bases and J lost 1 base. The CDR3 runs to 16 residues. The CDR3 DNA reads TGCGCCAGCAGCCCAGGGGGGAGGACAAGGAACACTGAAGCTTTCTTT. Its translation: CASSPGGRTRNTEAFF.

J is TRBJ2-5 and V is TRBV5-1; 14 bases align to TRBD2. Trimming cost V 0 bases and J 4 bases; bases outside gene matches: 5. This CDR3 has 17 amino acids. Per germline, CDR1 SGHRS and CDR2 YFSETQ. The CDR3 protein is CASSLGLAGGYGETQYF. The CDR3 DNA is TGCGCCAGCAGCTTGGGACTAGCGGGAGGGTATGGAGAGACCCAGTACTTC.

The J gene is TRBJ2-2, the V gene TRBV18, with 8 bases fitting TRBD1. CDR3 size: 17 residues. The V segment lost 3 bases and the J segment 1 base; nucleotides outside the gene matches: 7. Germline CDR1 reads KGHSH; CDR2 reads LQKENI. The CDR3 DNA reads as TGTGCCAGCTCACCCCTTGACGGACAGGGGAACACCGGGGAGCTGTTTTTT. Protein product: CASSPLDGQGNTGELFF.